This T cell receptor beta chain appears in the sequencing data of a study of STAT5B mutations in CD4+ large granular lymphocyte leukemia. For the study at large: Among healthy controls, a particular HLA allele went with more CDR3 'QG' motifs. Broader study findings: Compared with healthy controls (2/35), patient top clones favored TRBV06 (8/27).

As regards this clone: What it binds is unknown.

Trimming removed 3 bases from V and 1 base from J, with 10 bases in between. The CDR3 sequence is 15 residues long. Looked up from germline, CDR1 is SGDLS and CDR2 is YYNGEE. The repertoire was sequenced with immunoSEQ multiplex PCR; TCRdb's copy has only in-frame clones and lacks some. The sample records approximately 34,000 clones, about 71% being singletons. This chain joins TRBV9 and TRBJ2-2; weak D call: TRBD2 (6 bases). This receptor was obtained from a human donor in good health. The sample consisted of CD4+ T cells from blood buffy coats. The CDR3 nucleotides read TGTGCCAGCAGCGCGACTAGTCAGAACACCGGGGAGCTGTTTTTT. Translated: CASSATSQNTGELFF.